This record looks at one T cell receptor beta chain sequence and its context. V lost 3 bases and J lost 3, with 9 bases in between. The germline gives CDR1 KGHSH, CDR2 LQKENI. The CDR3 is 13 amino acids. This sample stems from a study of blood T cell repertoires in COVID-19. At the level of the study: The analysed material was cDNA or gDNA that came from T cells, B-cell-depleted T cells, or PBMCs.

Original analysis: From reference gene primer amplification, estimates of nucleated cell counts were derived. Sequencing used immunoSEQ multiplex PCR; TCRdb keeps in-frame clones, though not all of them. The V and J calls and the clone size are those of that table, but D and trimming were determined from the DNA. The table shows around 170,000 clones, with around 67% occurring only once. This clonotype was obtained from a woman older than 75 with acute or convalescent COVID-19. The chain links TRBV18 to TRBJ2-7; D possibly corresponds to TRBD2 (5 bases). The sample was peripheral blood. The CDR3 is CASSPEGGYEQYF. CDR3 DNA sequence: TGTGCCAGCTCACCTGAGGGTGGCTACGAGCAGTACTTC.